This entry lists 28 T cell receptor beta chains sequenced from one sample in a study of early stage breast cancer tumors. The table came from immunoSEQ multiplex PCR; TCRdb's copy has only in-frame clones and leaves some out. The sample contains about 53,000 clones, around nine tenths of which appear only once. Input material: blood. These receptor sequences come from a person between 65 and 80 years old with breast cancer.

The CDR3 bases are TGTGCCAGCATTAGGACAGGGGGTTCACCCCTCCACTTT. Translation: CASIRTGGSPLHF. The V and J genes are TRBV6-6 and TRBJ1-6; 10 positions agree with TRBD1. CDR1 MNHNY and CDR2 SVGAGI come from the germline V gene (reference sequence). The trim removed 7 bases at V and 9 bases at J, leaving 3 bases unmatched. The CDR3 has 13 residues.

The genes are TRBV13 and TRBJ1-3; D not resolved. Between the trimmed V and J ends, which lost 3 bases and 7 bases, there was a span of 10 bases. The CDR3 has 13 amino acids. CDR1 and CDR2 (germline): PRHDT, FYEKMQ (reference sequence). The CDR3 DNA reads as TGTGCCAGCAGCTTTCCGTCTATGAACACCATATATTTT. Translation gives CASSFPSMNTIYF.

A few counts support this clone. The chain has TRBV2 and TRBJ1-5; D is uncertain. Germline V gene data show CDR1 as SNHLY and CDR2 as FYNNEI. V was clipped by 7 bases and J by 4 bases, with 11 bases between them. The CDR3 sequence is 13 residues long. CDR3 nucleotides: TGTGCCAGCATAGCTTTCGAGAATCAGCCCCAGCATTTT. This codes for CASIAFENQPQHF. The entire variable domain, with the rest obtained from reference TRBV2 and TRBJ1-5, is as follows: EPEVTQTPSHQVTQMGQEVILRCVPISNHLYFYWYRQILGQKVEFLVSFYNNEISEKSEIFDDQFSVERPDGSNFTLKIRSTKLEDSAMYFCASIAFENQPQHFGDGTRLSIL.

V and J are TRBV19 and TRBJ2-7; 9 nucleotides align to TRBD1. The CDR3 is made up of 13 amino acids. Germline assignment: CDR1 LNHDA and CDR2 SQIVND (reference sequence). Unmatched junction bases numbered 6, after V lost 6 bases and J lost 6 bases. CDR3 in amino acids: CASSFRDRVEQYF. CDR3 nucleotides: TGTGCCAGTAGCTTCCGGGACAGGGTCGAGCAGTACTTC.

This chain connects TRBV30 to TRBJ1-2, with 8 bases identical to TRBD1. The J segment lost 12 bases and the V segment lost 1 base, leaving 10 bases of the junction unmatched. The CDR3 is 13 residues long. The V gene's germline CDR1 is GTSNPN and CDR2 SVGIG (reference sequence). In DNA form, the CDR3 reads TGTGCCTGGAGTGGGGGAGGACAGGGTCTTCACACCTTC. Translating it yields CAWSGGGQGLHTF. The complete variable domain, with remaining parts taken from reference TRBV30 and TRBJ1-2, reads SQTIHQWPATLVQPVGSPLSLECTVEGTSNPNLYWYRQAAGRGLQLLFYSVGIGQISSEVPQNLSASRPQDRQFILSSKKLLLSDSGFYLCAWSGGGQGLHTFGSGTRLTVV.

The chain uses TRBV5-6 and TRBJ1-3, with D unclear. The length of the CDR3 is 13 residues. V was cut by 0 bases and J by 9 bases, with 10 bases left in between. Germline-derived CDR1 and CDR2 are SGHDT and YYEEEE. CDR3 sequence (DNA): TGTGCCAGCAGCTTGGAGACTGCGGGCACCATATATTTT. It encodes CASSLETAGTIYF.

The V call is TRBV5-8, the J call TRBJ1-1; no clear D. Germline loops: CDR1 SGHTS, CDR2 YDEGEE. V was pared by 2 bases and J by 4 bases, with 9 bases between. The CDR3 consists of 13 residues. DNA for the CDR3: TGTGCCAGCAGCTTTGGGGAGGCCACTGAAGCTTTCTTT. Encoded protein: CASSFGEATEAFF.

The rearrangement uses TRBV11-2 and TRBJ2-2; 8 positions agree with TRBD2. Germline V gives CDR1 SGHAT, CDR2 FQNNGV. The CDR3 runs to 16 residues. V was clipped by 6 bases and J by 4 bases; unmatched bases: 10. CDR3 nucleotides: TGTGCCAGCAGATACGGGGGGGCTCGGGGCACCGGGGAGCTGTTTTTT. Residues: CASRYGGARGTGELFF. Together with reference TRBV11-2 and TRBJ2-2, the CDR3 gives the full variable domain: EAGVAQSPRYKIIEKRQSVAFWCNPISGHATLYWYQQILGQGPKLLIQFQNNGVVDDSQLPKDRFSAERLKGVDSTLKIQPAKLEDSAVYLCASRYGGARGTGELFFGEGSRLTVL.

J is TRBJ2-2 and V is TRBV2; D gene ambiguous. The germline CDR1 and CDR2 sequences are SNHLY and FYNNEI. The CDR3 is made up of 14 amino acids. The germline V and J ends were trimmed by 4 bases and 1 base, with 7 bases remaining between them. CDR3: CASSGLKNTGELFF. CDR3 DNA sequence: TGTGCCAGCAGTGGTCTAAAGAACACCGGGGAGCTGTTTTTT.

This clone has a single count. The chain joins TRBV4-3 to TRBJ1-2; tentatively, D is TRBD1 (5 bases). The length of the CDR3 is 14 residues. Germline assignment: CDR1 LGHNA and CDR2 YSLEER. V lost 2 bases to trimming and J lost 2 bases, with 9 bases between them. The CDR3 DNA follows: TGCGCCAGCAGCCAACAAACAGGAAACTATGGCTACACCTTC. Residues: CASSQQTGNYGYTF.

This chain links TRBV4-1 with TRBJ2-3, with a possible D match to TRBD2 (5 bases). Trimming stripped 3 bases from V and 0 bases from J, with 22 bases between. The CDR3 consists of 19 residues. Germline CDR1 reads MGHRA; CDR2 reads YSYEKL. This chain's CDR3 is CASSHTFPARTASTDTQYF. Here the CDR3 DNA reads TGCGCCAGCAGCCACACATTTCCTGCTAGGACTGCTAGCACAGATACGCAGTATTTT.

The CDR3 region has the DNA TGTGCCAGCAGCTTGGGGACAGGATACTATGGCTACACCTTC. It yields the protein CASSLGTGYYGYTF. This chain links TRBV7-2 with TRBJ1-2; 8 nucleotides align to TRBD1. CDR1 SGHTA and CDR2 FQGNSA come from the germline V gene. The CDR3 extends over 14 amino acids. V trimming: 3 bases; J trimming: 3 bases; junction bases outside the gene matches: 3.

The V gene is TRBV18, the J gene TRBJ2-7; D not certain. Between the trimmed V and J ends, which lost 4 bases and 6 bases, there was a span of 19 bases. In germline, CDR1 is KGHSH, CDR2 LQKENI. The CDR3 spans 15 residues. In nucleotides, the CDR3 is TGTGCCAGCTCACAACTCCCGCCCCTTCGGAGCGAGCAGTACTTC. Amino acid sequence: CASSQLPPLRSEQYF. The full variable domain, its missing parts supplied by reference TRBV18 and TRBJ2-7, is NAGVMQNPRHLVRRRGQEARLRCSPMKGHSHVYWYRQLPEEGLKFMVYLQKENIIDESGMPKERFSAEFPKEGPSILRIQQVVRGDSAAYFCASSQLPPLRSEQYFGPGTRLTVT.

This sequence joins TRBV28 and TRBJ1-4, with 8 bases matching TRBD1. CDR1 and CDR2 (germline): MDHEN, SYDVKM. The CDR3 is 16 amino acids. After removal of 6 bases from V and 8 bases from J, the junction contained 14 bases not matched to a gene. The CDR3 DNA follows: TGTGCCAGCAGCCGAACGATGGGGACAGGAGTCGAAAAACTGTTTTTT. This gives the protein CASSRTMGTGVEKLFF.

The chain is built from TRBV5-5 and TRBJ1-2; 9 bases line up with TRBD1. Germline-derived CDR1 and CDR2 are SGHKS and YYEKEE (reference sequence). V was pared by 3 bases and J by 3 bases, with 6 bases of the junction left unmatched. The CDR3 sequence is 15 residues long. CDR3 in DNA: TGTGCCAGCAGCTCACCCACAGGGGGCGACTATGGCTACACCTTC. Amino acid sequence: CASSSPTGGDYGYTF.

The gene calls are TRBV7-2 and TRBJ1-6; D is undetermined. Germline assignment: CDR1 SGHTA and CDR2 FQGNSA. Between the trimmed V and J ends, which lost 2 bases and 6 bases, there was a span of 8 bases. The CDR3 covers 14 residues. This chain's CDR3 is CASSLQGGNSPLHF. DNA for the CDR3: TGTGCCAGCAGCTTACAAGGAGGTAATTCACCCCTCCACTTT.

The chain joins TRBV5-4 to TRBJ2-5, with TRBD2 matching over 7 bases. Germline loops: CDR1 SGHNT, CDR2 YYREEE (reference sequence). The CDR3 runs to 12 residues. After removal of 2 bases from V and 7 bases from J, the junction contained 2 bases not matched to a gene. The CDR3 here is CASSLPGGTQYF. The CDR3 DNA sequence: TGTGCCAGCAGCTTACCGGGAGGGACCCAGTACTTC.

The chain couples TRBV7-8 to TRBJ1-2, with 8 positions matching TRBD1. V gave up 6 bases and J gave up 4 bases; unmatched junction bases: 4. CDR3 length equals 13 residues. Germline V gene sequence: CDR1 SGHVS, CDR2 FQNEAQ. CDR3: CASSLDRAYGYTF. CDR3 nucleotide sequence: TGTGCCAGCAGTTTGGACAGGGCCTATGGCTACACCTTC.

The genes are TRBV25-1 and TRBJ1-1, with D hard to call. V was cut by 9 bases and J by 8 bases, with 13 bases left in between. CDR3 size: 11 residues. Germline CDR1 is MGHDK and CDR2 is SYGVNS. The CDR3 spells CASREVGEAFF. The CDR3 nucleotides read TGTGCCAGTCGAGAAGTCGGGGAAGCTTTCTTT.

This chain uses TRBV5-1 with TRBJ2-5; 10 bases map to TRBD1. This CDR3 contains 17 residues. J lost 5 bases, V lost 4 bases, and 14 bases had no gene match. CDR1 and CDR2 from the germline V gene are SGHRS and YFSETQ. In nucleotides, the CDR3 is TGCGCCAGCAGCGGGGCCGCCGGGACAGGGGCAGGGGAGACCCAGTACTTC. This sequence encodes CASSGAAGTGAGETQYF.

The chain combines TRBV30 with TRBJ2-5; tentatively, D is TRBD2 (7 bases). The length of the CDR3 is 14 residues. Trimming pared 4 bases from V and 5 bases from J, leaving 17 bases between. Germline-derived CDR1 and CDR2 are GTSNPN and SVGIG (reference sequence). Here the CDR3 reads CAWKGGFRWETQYF. CDR3 nucleotide sequence: TGTGCCTGGAAGGGGGGGTTCCGTTGGGAGACCCAGTACTTC.

J is TRBJ1-4 and V is TRBV11-2; D not resolved. This CDR3 is built from 15 residues. V lost 0 bases and J 3 bases, leaving 8 bases between the germline ends. Germline CDR1 and CDR2: SGHAT and FQNNGV. CDR3 sequence: CASSLDPIANEKLFF. DNA for the CDR3: TGTGCCAGCAGCTTAGATCCAATTGCTAATGAAAAACTGTTTTTT.

CDR3 sequence reads: CASSIGAGTLYHYGYTF. In DNA form, the CDR3 reads TGTGCCAGTAGTATAGGAGCCGGGACTCTCTACCACTATGGCTACACCTTC. The rearrangement uses TRBV19 and TRBJ1-2; a possible D gene is TRBD1 (5 bases). Trimming stripped 1 base from V and 3 bases from J, with 18 bases between. CDR1 LNHDA and CDR2 SQIVND come from the germline V gene (reference sequence). This CDR3 comprises 17 residues.

Concerning this clone itself: A read error may produce the germline difference seen at one junction end. The rearrangement uses TRBV30 and TRBJ1-1; D gene uncertain. This CDR3 contains 13 residues. The germline CDR1 and CDR2 sequences are GTSNPN and SVGIG (reference sequence). The CDR3 DNA reads TGTGCCTGGAGTGCTGGCCCCAGTGCGAGTAGCGGGTTT. It codes for CAWSAGPSASSGF.

The gene calls are TRBV5-6 and TRBJ1-1, with a weak D call TRBD1 (6 bases). The germline CDR1 and CDR2 sequences are SGHDT and YYEEEE. With 0 bases removed from V and 5 bases from J, the gap between germline ends came to 11 bases. The CDR3 sequence is 14 residues long. CDR3 sequence reads: CASSLVGGGTEAFF. In nucleotides, the CDR3 is TGTGCCAGCAGCTTGGTAGGGGGGGGGACTGAAGCTTTCTTT.

This clone was recorded only once. The V and J genes are TRBV27 and TRBJ2-5; a weak D match, TRBD1 (6 bases). Germline CDR1 is MNHEY and CDR2 is SMNVEV (reference sequence). CDR3 length: 17 residues. Trimming cost V 6 bases and J 4 bases, with 24 bases left between them. In DNA form, the CDR3 reads TGTGCCAGCAGCCTTTCTGGGGCCAGGGGAAGGAGAGAGACCCAGTACTTC. It yields the protein CASSLSGARGRRETQYF.

The V call is TRBV30, the J call TRBJ1-2; 9 bases are a match to TRBD1. The CDR3 is 13 amino acids. Looked up from germline, CDR1 is GTSNPN and CDR2 is SVGIG (reference sequence). With V trimmed by 3 bases and J by 5 bases, 4 bases remained unmatched. The CDR3 DNA is TGTGCCTGGAGGAAACAGGGGGCTTATGGCTACACCTTC. It specifies CAWRKQGAYGYTF. The whole variable domain, filled in from reference TRBV30 and TRBJ1-2, reads SQTIHQWPATLVQPVGSPLSLECTVEGTSNPNLYWYRQAAGRGLQLLFYSVGIGQISSEVPQNLSASRPQDRQFILSSKKLLLSDSGFYLCAWRKQGAYGYTFGSGTRLTVV.

The V call is TRBV27, the J call TRBJ1-1; D call uncertain. Germline V lookup: CDR1 MNHEY, CDR2 SMNVEV (reference sequence). V was cut by 4 bases and J by 3 bases, with 12 bases left in between. This CDR3 comprises 14 residues. CDR3 DNA: TGTGCCAGCAGTTCGAGGGAATCTTACACTGAAGCTTTCTTT. Translating it yields CASSSRESYTEAFF.